What follows are 3 T cell receptor beta chains derived from one specimen sequenced in a study of cytomegalovirus exposure and HLA in healthy donors. The PCR contained 60 Vbeta and 13 Jbeta primers. Assay: immunoSEQ multiplex PCR; the TCRdb copy retains only in-frame clones and omits some. The repertoire consists of just under 45,000 clones, with 51% occurring once and the leading ten covering under 6.5%. Material: PBMCs. The receptors were gathered from a man in his sixties in good health and CMV-seronegative.

The rearrangement uses TRBV7-2 and TRBJ1-2; 11 bases map to TRBD1. Germline loops: CDR1 SGHTA, CDR2 FQGNSA. Trimming at V came to 4 bases and at J to 6 bases, leaving 10 bases not matched to a gene. The CDR3 spans 16 residues. The CDR3 spells CASSSRAPGQGDGYTF. The CDR3 DNA reads as TGTGCCAGCAGCTCACGTGCTCCGGGACAGGGGGATGGCTACACCTTC. Using reference TRBV7-2 and TRBJ1-2 for the parts outside the CDR3, the full variable domain is GAGVSQSPSNKVTEKGKDVELRCDPISGHTALYWYRQSLGQGLEFLIYFQGNSAPDKSGLPSDRFSAERTGGSVSTLTIQRTQQEDSAVYLCASSSRAPGQGDGYTFGSGTRLTVV.

This clone was observed a single time. The chain carries TRBV28 and TRBJ1-1; 7 positions agree with TRBD1. J was trimmed by 5 bases and V by 8 bases; bases with no gene match: 8. The CDR3 is made up of 13 amino acids. Germline V gene data show CDR1 as MDHEN and CDR2 as SYDVKM. CDR3 nucleotide sequence: TGTGCCAGCCACGAGGGGGCAAAGACTGAAGCTTTCTTT. Encoded protein: CASHEGAKTEAFF.

The V and J genes are TRBV6-5 and TRBJ2-7, with TRBD2 as a possible D gene (5 bases). Germline CDR1 MNHEY, CDR2 SVGAGI. This CDR3 spans 13 amino acids. CDR3 amino acids: CASRPPGVYEQYF. DNA of the CDR3: TGTGCAAGTCGGCCACCCGGGGTCTACGAGCAGTACTTC.